The entry that follows covers one T cell receptor (beta chain) sequence. The CDR3 is 15 residues long. The germline CDR1 and CDR2 sequences are KGHSH and LQKENI. The V gene end was trimmed by 6 bases and the J gene end by 5 bases; junction bases not matched to a gene: 10. The data originate from a study of control samples from healthy donors and cancer patients. Data came from immunoSEQ multiplex PCR; TCRdb stores just in-frame clones and leaves some out. The sample lists 200,000 or so clones, around 94% occurring once. The sequence derives from a man aged 45 to 65 in good health. Sequencing was carried out using blood. This chain uses TRBV18 with TRBJ2-1; TRBD1 aligns across 7 bases. The DNA of the CDR3 is TGTGCCAGCTCCTCCGGACAGGATAACAACAATGAGCAGTTCTTC. Its protein product is CASSSGQDNNNEQFF.